A single sample gave rise to the 22 T cell receptor beta chains below, sequenced in a study of T cell responses to AZD1222 COVID-19 vaccine. Only in-frame clones appear in the TCRdb table, and some are missing; sequencing was by immunoSEQ multiplex PCR. This table holds approximately 27,000 clones, roughly 89% found once. The material was peripheral blood, obtained on day 0 of AZD1222 vaccination. Receptors originate from an adult in good health.

This clone showed up just once. This chain links TRBV3-1 (or the pseudogene TRBV3-2) with TRBJ2-1; unclear D gene. Germline V lookup: CDR1 LGHDT, CDR2 YNNKEL (reference sequence). CDR3 length: 11 amino acids. Trimming took 3 bases from V and 9 from J, leaving 6 bases between them. CDR3 sequence reads: CASSQLAEQFF. CDR3 DNA: TGTGCCAGCAGCCAGCTGGCTGAGCAGTTCTTC.

The rearrangement links TRBV19 to TRBJ2-7; 10 bases fit TRBD2. J was trimmed by 5 bases and V by 7 bases; bases with no gene match: 11. The V gene's germline CDR1 is LNHDA and CDR2 SQIVND (reference sequence). The CDR3 has 15 residues. The CDR3 DNA reads as TGTGCCAGTAAAATGGCTGGGCTAGCGGGAGACGAGCAGTACTTC. Its protein product is CASKMAGLAGDEQYF. Supplemented by reference TRBV19 and TRBJ2-7, the full variable domain reads DGGITQSPKYLFRKEGQNVTLSCEQNLNHDAMYWYRQDPGQGLRLIYYSQIVNDFQKGDIAEGYSVSREKKESFPLTVTSAQKNPTAFYLCASKMAGLAGDEQYFGPGTRLTVT.

This CDR3 reads CASGDWEETQYF. The CDR3, as DNA: TGTGCCAGCGGAGATTGGGAAGAGACCCAGTACTTC. V gene TRBV28 combines with J gene TRBJ2-5, with D uncertain. The V end lost 8 bases, the J end lost 3 bases, and 10 bases lay between the germline ends. The CDR3 is made up of 12 amino acids. CDR1 is MDHEN, CDR2 SYDVKM, per germline.

The chain combines TRBV10-2 with TRBJ1-1, with D perhaps TRBD1 (6 bases). V dropped 2 bases and J dropped 7 bases, with 20 bases sitting between them. The CDR3 has 16 residues. Germline V lookup: CDR1 WSHSY, CDR2 SAAADI. In nucleotides, the CDR3 is TGCGCCAGCAGTGAGCCAAGAGCAGGGGATCGGGGTGAAGCTTTCTTT. This gives the protein CASSEPRAGDRGEAFF.

The genes are TRBV4-1 and TRBJ2-1; the D gene is possibly TRBD2 (6 bases). Between the trimmed V and J ends, which lost 3 bases and 2 bases, there was a span of 14 bases. This CDR3 spans 16 amino acids. The germline CDR1 and CDR2 sequences are MGHRA and YSYEKL. CDR3 nucleotides: TGCGCCAGCAGCCATGAAGCGGGTGGGGCCTACAATGAGCAGTTCTTC. Translating gives CASSHEAGGAYNEQFF.

The genes are TRBV9 and TRBJ2-4; either TRBD1 or TRBD2 may fit D (5 bases each). Germline CDR1 SGDLS, CDR2 YYNGEE. This CDR3 has 17 residues. Between the trimmed V and J ends, which lost 2 bases and 3 bases, there was a span of 18 bases. CDR3 amino acids: CASSVAGDVGVKNIQYF. The CDR3 bases are TGTGCCAGCAGCGTGGCGGGCGATGTAGGGGTCAAAAACATTCAGTACTTC.

The chain has TRBV19 and TRBJ2-7; the D is unclear. Germline V gene data show CDR1 as LNHDA and CDR2 as SQIVND (reference sequence). V dropped 6 bases and J dropped 0 bases, with 9 bases sitting between them. This CDR3 comprises 13 residues. CDR3 protein: CASSQIFSYEQYF. As DNA, the CDR3 is TGTGCCAGTAGCCAGATATTCTCCTACGAGCAGTACTTC. The variable domain in full, completed from reference TRBV19 and TRBJ2-7, reads DGGITQSPKYLFRKEGQNVTLSCEQNLNHDAMYWYRQDPGQGLRLIYYSQIVNDFQKGDIAEGYSVSREKKESFPLTVTSAQKNPTAFYLCASSQIFSYEQYFGPGTRLTVT.

This chain links TRBV6-2 or TRBV6-3 with TRBJ1-5; possibly TRBD1 for D (5 bases). The germline CDR1 and CDR2 sequences are MNHEY and SVGEGT. The ends were cut back, 4 bases at V and 1 base at J, with 14 bases in the middle. The CDR3 has 16 amino acids. CDR3 sequence (DNA): TGTGCCAGCAGTTCGGACATTTTGGCGAGCAATCAGCCCCAGCATTTT. It is translated as CASSSDILASNQPQHF.

This chain joins TRBV21-1 and TRBJ2-7. TRBV21-1 counts as a pseudogene. This CDR3 spans 15 amino acids. CDR3: CASSARDPCFYEQYF. CDR3 nucleotides: TGTGCCAGCAGCGCCCGGGACCCCTGCTTCTACGAGCAGTACTTC.

The V call is TRBV10-3, the J call TRBJ2-1; TRBD2 might be the D (6 bases). This CDR3 region has 16 residues. CDR1 is ENHRY and CDR2 is SYGVKD in the germline V gene. The germline V and J ends were trimmed by 1 base and 6 bases, with 16 bases remaining between them. For the CDR3, the DNA is TGTGCCATCAGTGAGTTCGGGAGTGGTAGCGGCAATGAGCAGTTCTTC. It is translated as CAISEFGSGSGNEQFF.

The gene calls are TRBV19 and TRBJ2-7, with 8 bases aligning to TRBD1. V lost 4 bases and J lost 2; bases outside the gene matches: 7. This CDR3 is 15 amino acids long. The germline CDR1 and CDR2 sequences are LNHDA and SQIVND (reference sequence). CDR3 protein: CASSTNRDRTYEQYF. The CDR3 nucleotides are TGTGCCAGTAGTACTAACCGGGACAGGACCTACGAGCAGTACTTC.

The chain recombines TRBV6-5 with TRBJ2-7; no firm D call. This CDR3 region has 16 residues. Trimming pared 0 bases from V and 0 bases from J, leaving 12 bases between. Germline V gene data show CDR1 as MNHEY and CDR2 as SVGAGI. The CDR3 bases are TGTGCCAGCAGTTACTCGGCGTCTGCCAGCTCCTACGAGCAGTACTTC. Protein product: CASSYSASASSYEQYF.

CDR3 coding DNA: TGTGCCAGCAGCCAGGGGTCTAGCACAGATACGCAGTATTTT. Protein: CASSQGSSTDTQYF. This chain links TRBV2 with TRBJ2-3; maybe TRBD1 (6 bases). This CDR3 contains 14 residues. Deletions cut 6 bases from V and 0 bases from J, with 10 bases between. Germline V gives CDR1 SNHLY, CDR2 FYNNEI.

The CDR3 coding sequence is TGCGCCAGCAGCCAAGTCTCTGCGGGCCACGAGCAGTACTTC. Protein product: CASSQVSAGHEQYF. The chain links TRBV4-1 to TRBJ2-7, with a possible D match to TRBD2 (5 bases). The CDR3 covers 14 residues. The germline V and J ends were trimmed by 1 base and 5 bases, with 12 bases remaining between them. The germline gives CDR1 MGHRA, CDR2 YSYEKL.

The chain employs TRBV6-5 and TRBJ2-1; D not certain. V gave up 0 bases and J gave up 2 bases, with 11 bases separating them. There are 16 residues in the CDR3. The germline V gene encodes CDR1 MNHEY and CDR2 SVGAGI. Here the CDR3 DNA reads TGTGCCAGCAGTTACTCGATGTCGTCAGCCTACAATGAGCAGTTCTTC. This codes for CASSYSMSSAYNEQFF.

CDR3 loop: CASSDVGGPEQYF. In nucleotides, the CDR3 is TGTGCCAGCAGTGACGTTGGAGGTCCCGAGCAGTACTTC. V is TRBV2 and J is TRBJ2-7; possible D gene TRBD2, 5 bases. V gave up 3 bases and J gave up 6 bases, with 12 bases separating them. Germline V lookup: CDR1 SNHLY, CDR2 FYNNEI. The CDR3 totals 13 residues.

The chain employs TRBV18 and TRBJ1-5; D not resolved. Germline loops: CDR1 KGHSH, CDR2 LQKENI. CDR3 length: 13 residues. Trimming took off 4 bases at V and 3 bases at J, with 7 bases between the two ends. The chain's CDR3 is CASSRHVNQPQHF. In nucleotides, the CDR3 is TGTGCCAGCTCACGACACGTCAATCAGCCCCAGCATTTT.

The rearrangement joins TRBV5-6 to TRBJ2-3; 7 bases match TRBD2. This CDR3 has 15 residues. Germline values: CDR1 SGHDT, CDR2 YYEEEE. V lost 4 bases and J lost 2; bases outside the gene matches: 7. The CDR3 nucleotides read TGTGCCAGCAGCACCACCGGGAGGTTCACAGATACGCAGTATTTT. This gives the protein CASSTTGRFTDTQYF.

As DNA, the CDR3 is TGTGCCAGTAGTGTGGACAGCCTCCTAGACTATGGCTACACCTTC. Translation gives CASSVDSLLDYGYTF. V usage is TRBV19 and J usage is TRBJ1-2; a weak D match, TRBD1 (6 bases). The CDR3 is made up of 15 amino acids. The germline CDR1 and CDR2 sequences are LNHDA and SQIVND (reference sequence). V was cut by 5 bases and J by 3 bases, with 16 bases left in between.

The chain recombines TRBV4-2 with TRBJ1-6; 7 bases match TRBD1. The CDR3 consists of 15 residues. V lost 1 base and J lost 4; bases outside the gene matches: 1. The germline gives CDR1 LGHNA, CDR2 YNFKEQ. The CDR3 nucleotides are TGTGCCAGCAGCCAAGTGGGACAGTATAATTCACCCCTCCACTTT. Residues: CASSQVGQYNSPLHF.

The count of this clone is one. DNA of the CDR3: TGTGCCAGCAGCCTCAATGGTGGGACAGAAGAGACCCAGTACTTC. Amino acids: CASSLNGGTEETQYF. The gene calls are TRBV7-3 and TRBJ2-5; 7 positions agree with TRBD1. Germline CDR1 and CDR2: SGHTA and FQGTGA. V lost 5 bases to trimming and J lost 3 bases; unmatched junction nucleotides: 9. The CDR3 runs 15 residues.

V usage is TRBV4-1 and J usage is TRBJ2-7, with TRBD1 matching 9 bases. V shed 4 bases and J 4 bases; nucleotides not matched to a gene: 8. Germline CDR1 and CDR2: MGHRA and YSYEKL. The CDR3 sequence is 15 residues long. For the CDR3, the DNA is TGCGCCAGCAGCCTTACATCGGACAGGGGATACGAGCAGTACTTC. It encodes CASSLTSDRGYEQYF.